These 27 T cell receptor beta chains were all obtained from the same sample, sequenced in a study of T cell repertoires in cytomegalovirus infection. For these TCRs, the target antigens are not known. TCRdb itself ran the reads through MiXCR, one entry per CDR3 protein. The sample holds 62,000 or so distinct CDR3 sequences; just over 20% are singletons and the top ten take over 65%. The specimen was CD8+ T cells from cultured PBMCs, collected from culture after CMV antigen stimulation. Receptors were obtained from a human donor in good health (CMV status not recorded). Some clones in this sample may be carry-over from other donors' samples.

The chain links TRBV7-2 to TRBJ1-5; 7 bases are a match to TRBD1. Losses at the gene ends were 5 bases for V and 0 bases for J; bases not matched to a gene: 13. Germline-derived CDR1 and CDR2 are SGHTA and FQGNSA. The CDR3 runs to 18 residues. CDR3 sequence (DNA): TGTGCCAGCAGCCCGGAAGGGACAGTACTCTATAGCAATCAGCCCCAGCATTTT. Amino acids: CASSPEGTVLYSNQPQHF.

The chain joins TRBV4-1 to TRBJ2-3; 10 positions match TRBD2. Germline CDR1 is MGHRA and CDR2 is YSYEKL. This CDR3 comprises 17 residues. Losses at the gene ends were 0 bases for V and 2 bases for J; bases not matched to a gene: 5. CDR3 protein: CASSQDRAGGITDTQYF. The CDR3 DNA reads TGCGCCAGCAGCCAAGATAGAGCGGGGGGGATCACAGATACGCAGTATTTT.

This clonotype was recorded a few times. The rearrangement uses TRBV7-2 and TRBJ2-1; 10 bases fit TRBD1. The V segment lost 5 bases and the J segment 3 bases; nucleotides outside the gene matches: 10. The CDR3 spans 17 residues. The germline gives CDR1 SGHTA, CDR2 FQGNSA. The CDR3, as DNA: TGTGCCAGCAGCCCCACAACGCGGACAGGGGGCTACAATGAGCAGTTCTTC. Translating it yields CASSPTTRTGGYNEQFF. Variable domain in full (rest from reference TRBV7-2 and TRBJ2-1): GAGVSQSPSNKVTEKGKDVELRCDPISGHTALYWYRQSLGQGLEFLIYFQGNSAPDKSGLPSDRFSAERTGGSVSTLTIQRTQQEDSAVYLCASSPTTRTGGYNEQFFGPGTRLTVL.

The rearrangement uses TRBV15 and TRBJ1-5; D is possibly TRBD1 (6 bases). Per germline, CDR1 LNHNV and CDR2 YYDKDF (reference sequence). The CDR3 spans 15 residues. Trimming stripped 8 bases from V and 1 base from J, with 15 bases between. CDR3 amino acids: CATHNTGSSNQPQHF. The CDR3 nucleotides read TGTGCCACCCACAATACAGGGTCGAGCAATCAGCCCCAGCATTTT.

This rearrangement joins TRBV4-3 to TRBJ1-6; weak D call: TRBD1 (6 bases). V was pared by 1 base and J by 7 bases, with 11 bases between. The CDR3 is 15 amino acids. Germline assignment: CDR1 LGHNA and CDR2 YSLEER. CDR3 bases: TGCGCCAGCAGCCAAGGGTACAGGGTAAATTCACCCCTCCACTTT. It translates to CASSQGYRVNSPLHF.

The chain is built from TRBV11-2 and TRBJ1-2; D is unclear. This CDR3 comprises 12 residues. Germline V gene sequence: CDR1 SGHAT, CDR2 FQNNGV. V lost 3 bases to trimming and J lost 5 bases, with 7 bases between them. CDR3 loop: CASSLGRYGYTF. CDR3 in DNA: TGTGCCAGCAGCTTGGGGAGATATGGCTACACCTTC.

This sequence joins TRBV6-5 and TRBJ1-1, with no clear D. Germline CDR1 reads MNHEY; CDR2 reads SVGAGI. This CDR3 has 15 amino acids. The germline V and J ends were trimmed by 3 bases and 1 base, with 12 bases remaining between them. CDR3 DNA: TGTGCCAGCAGTTATCTTGGACCCCAGAACACTGAAGCTTTCTTT. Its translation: CASSYLGPQNTEAFF.

The DNA for the CDR3 is TGTGCCAGCAGCTTAAATGGAGCCGGGTCCGGCGAGCAGTACTTC. It translates to CASSLNGAGSGEQYF. The chain employs TRBV7-6 and TRBJ2-7; D unresolved. CDR1 and CDR2 from the germline V gene are SGHVS and FNYEAQ. The CDR3 loop spans 15 amino acids. Trimming removed 2 bases from V and 6 bases from J, with 17 bases in between.

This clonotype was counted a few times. The CDR3 DNA is TGTGCCAGCAGCTTATCAGGGAAGGGCCGAAATCAGCCCCAGCATTTT. Encoded protein: CASSLSGKGRNQPQHF. J is TRBJ1-5 and V is TRBV7-2, with a tentative D call TRBD1 (5 bases). Germline values: CDR1 SGHTA, CDR2 FQGNSA. The CDR3 runs 16 residues. Trimming stripped 2 bases from V and 4 bases from J, with 15 bases between. Together with reference TRBV7-2 and TRBJ1-5, the CDR3 gives the full variable domain: GAGVSQSPSNKVTEKGKDVELRCDPISGHTALYWYRQSLGQGLEFLIYFQGNSAPDKSGLPSDRFSAERTGGSVSTLTIQRTQQEDSAVYLCASSLSGKGRNQPQHFGDGTRLSIL.

The CDR3 spells CASSTYLGQGLNTEAFF. For the CDR3, the DNA is TGTGCCAGCAGCACCTACCTTGGACAGGGTTTGAACACTGAAGCTTTCTTT. The chain has TRBV7-9 and TRBJ1-1, with 8 bases that match TRBD1. Germline V gives CDR1 SEHNR, CDR2 FQNEAQ (reference sequence). CDR3 length equals 17 residues. Trimming cost V 5 bases and J 0 bases; bases outside gene matches: 11. Supplemented by reference TRBV7-9 and TRBJ1-1, the full variable domain reads DTGVSQNPRHKITKRGQNVTFRCDPISEHNRLYWYRQTLGQGPEFLTYFQNEAQLEKSRLLSDRFSAERPKGSFSTLEIQRTEQGDSAMYLCASSTYLGQGLNTEAFFGQGTRLTVV.

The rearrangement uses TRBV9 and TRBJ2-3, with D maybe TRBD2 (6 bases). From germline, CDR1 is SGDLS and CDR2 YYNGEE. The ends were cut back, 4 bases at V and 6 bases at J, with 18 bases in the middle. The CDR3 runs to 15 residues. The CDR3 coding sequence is TGTGCCAGCAGCTCCCCGGACTACTTTCCGGATACGCAGTATTTT. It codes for CASSSPDYFPDTQYF.

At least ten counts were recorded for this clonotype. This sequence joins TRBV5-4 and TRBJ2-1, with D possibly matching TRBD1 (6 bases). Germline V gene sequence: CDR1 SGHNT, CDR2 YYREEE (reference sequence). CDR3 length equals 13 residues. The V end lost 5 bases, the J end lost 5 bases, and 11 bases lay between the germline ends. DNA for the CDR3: TGTGCCAGCAGAATGGACAGCCACAATGAGCAGTTCTTC. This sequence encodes CASRMDSHNEQFF.

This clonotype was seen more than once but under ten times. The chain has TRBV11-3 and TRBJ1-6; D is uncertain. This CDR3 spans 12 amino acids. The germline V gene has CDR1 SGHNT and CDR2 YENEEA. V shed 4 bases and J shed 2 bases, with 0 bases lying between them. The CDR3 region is CASSSYNSPLHF. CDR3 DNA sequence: TGTGCCAGCAGCTCCTATAATTCACCCCTCCACTTT.

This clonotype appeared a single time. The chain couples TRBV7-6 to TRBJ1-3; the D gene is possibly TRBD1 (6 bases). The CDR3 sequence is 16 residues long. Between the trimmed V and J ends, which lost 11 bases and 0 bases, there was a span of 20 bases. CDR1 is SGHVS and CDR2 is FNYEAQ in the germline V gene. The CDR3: CASTGTPGSSGNTIYF. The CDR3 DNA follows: TGTGCCTCCACCGGGACACCTGGAAGCTCTGGAAACACCATATATTTT.

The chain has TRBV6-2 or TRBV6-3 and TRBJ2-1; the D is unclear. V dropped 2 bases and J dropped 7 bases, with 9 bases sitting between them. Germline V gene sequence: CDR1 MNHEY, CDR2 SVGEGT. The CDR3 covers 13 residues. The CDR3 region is CASSYDSINEQFF. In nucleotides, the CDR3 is TGTGCCAGCAGTTACGACTCAATTAATGAGCAGTTCTTC.

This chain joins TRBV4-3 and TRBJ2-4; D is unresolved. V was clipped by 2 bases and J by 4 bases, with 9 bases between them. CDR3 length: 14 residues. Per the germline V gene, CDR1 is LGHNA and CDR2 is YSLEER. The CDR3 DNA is TGCGCCAGCAGCCAACGAGTCGGTAAAAACATTCAGTACTTC. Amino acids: CASSQRVGKNIQYF.

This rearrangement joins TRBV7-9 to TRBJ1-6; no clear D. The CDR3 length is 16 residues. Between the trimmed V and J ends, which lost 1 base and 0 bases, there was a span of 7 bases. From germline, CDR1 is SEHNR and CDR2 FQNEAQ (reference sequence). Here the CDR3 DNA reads TGTGCCAGCAGCTTAGAGGACGACTCCTATAATTCACCCCTCCACTTT. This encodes CASSLEDDSYNSPLHF.

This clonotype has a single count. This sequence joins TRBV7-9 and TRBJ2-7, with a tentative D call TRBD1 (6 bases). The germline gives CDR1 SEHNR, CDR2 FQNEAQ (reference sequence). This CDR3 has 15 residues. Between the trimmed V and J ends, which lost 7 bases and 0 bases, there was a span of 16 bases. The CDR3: CASTSTGPLSYEQYF. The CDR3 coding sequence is TGTGCCAGCACCTCGACAGGACCACTCTCCTACGAGCAGTACTTC. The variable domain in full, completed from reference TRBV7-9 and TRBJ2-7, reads DTGVSQNPRHKITKRGQNVTFRCDPISEHNRLYWYRQTLGQGPEFLTYFQNEAQLEKSRLLSDRFSAERPKGSFSTLEIQRTEQGDSAMYLCASTSTGPLSYEQYFGPGTRLTVT.

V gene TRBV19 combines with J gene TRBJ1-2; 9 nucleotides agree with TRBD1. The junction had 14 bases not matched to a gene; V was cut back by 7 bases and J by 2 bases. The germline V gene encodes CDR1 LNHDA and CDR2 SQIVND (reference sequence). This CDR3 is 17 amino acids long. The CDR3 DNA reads TGTGCCAGTATTGACAATCCGGGACAGGGTTTAAACTATGGCTACACCTTC. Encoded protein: CASIDNPGQGLNYGYTF. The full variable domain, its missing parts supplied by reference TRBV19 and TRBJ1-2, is DGGITQSPKYLFRKEGQNVTLSCEQNLNHDAMYWYRQDPGQGLRLIYYSQIVNDFQKGDIAEGYSVSREKKESFPLTVTSAQKNPTAFYLCASIDNPGQGLNYGYTFGSGTRLTVV.

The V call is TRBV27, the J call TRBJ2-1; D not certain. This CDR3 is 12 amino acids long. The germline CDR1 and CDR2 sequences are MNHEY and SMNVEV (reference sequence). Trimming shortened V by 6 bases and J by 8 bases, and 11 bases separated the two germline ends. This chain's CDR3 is CASSQGNHEQFF. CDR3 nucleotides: TGTGCCAGCAGCCAAGGGAACCATGAGCAGTTCTTC.

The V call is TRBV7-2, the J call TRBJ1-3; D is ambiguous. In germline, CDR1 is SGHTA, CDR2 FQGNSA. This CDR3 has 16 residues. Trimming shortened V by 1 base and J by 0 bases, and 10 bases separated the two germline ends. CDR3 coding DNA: TGTGCCAGCAGCTTAGAGGCCCGGAGCTCTGGAAACACCATATATTTT. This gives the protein CASSLEARSSGNTIYF.

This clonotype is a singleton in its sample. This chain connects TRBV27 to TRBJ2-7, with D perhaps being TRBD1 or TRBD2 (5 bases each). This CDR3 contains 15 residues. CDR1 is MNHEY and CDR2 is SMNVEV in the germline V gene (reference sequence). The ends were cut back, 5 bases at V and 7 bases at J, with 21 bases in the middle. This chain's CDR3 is CASSGGFEGFKEQYF. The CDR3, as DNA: TGTGCCAGCAGTGGCGGATTTGAGGGGTTTAAAGAGCAGTACTTC.

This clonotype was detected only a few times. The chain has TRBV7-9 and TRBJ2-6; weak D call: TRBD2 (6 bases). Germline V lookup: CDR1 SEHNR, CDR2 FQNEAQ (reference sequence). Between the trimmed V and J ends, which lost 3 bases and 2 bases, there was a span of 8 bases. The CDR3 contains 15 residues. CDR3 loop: CASSFRETGANVLTF. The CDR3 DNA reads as TGTGCCAGCAGCTTCCGGGAGACTGGGGCCAACGTCCTGACTTTC.

The CDR3 sequence is CASSLRKLAGGQETQYF. For the CDR3, the DNA is TGTGCCAGCAGCCTTAGAAAGTTAGCGGGGGGACAAGAGACCCAGTACTTC. The chain couples TRBV7-2 to TRBJ2-5, with 10 bases identical to TRBD2. This CDR3 spans 17 amino acids. Unmatched junction bases numbered 11, after V lost 5 bases and J lost 2 bases. Germline assignment: CDR1 SGHTA and CDR2 FQGNSA.

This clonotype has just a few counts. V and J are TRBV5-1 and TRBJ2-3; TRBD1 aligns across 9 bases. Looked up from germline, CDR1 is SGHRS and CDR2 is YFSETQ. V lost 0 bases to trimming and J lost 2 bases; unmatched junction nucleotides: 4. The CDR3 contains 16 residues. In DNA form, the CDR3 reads TGCGCCAGCAGCTTGGAGGGACAGGGACCCACAGATACGCAGTATTTT. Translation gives CASSLEGQGPTDTQYF.

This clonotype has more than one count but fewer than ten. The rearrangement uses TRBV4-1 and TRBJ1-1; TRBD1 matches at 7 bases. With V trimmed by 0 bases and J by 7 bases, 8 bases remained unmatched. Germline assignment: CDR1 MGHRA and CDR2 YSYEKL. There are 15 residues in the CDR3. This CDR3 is CASSQEFDRANEAFF. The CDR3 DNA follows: TGCGCCAGCAGCCAAGAATTTGACAGGGCGAATGAAGCTTTCTTT.

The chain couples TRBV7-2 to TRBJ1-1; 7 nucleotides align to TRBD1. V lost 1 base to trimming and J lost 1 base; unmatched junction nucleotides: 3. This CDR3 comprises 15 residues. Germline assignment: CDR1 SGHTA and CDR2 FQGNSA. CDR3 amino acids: CASSLVDRANTEAFF. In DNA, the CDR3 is TGTGCCAGCAGCTTAGTAGACAGGGCGAACACTGAAGCTTTCTTT.